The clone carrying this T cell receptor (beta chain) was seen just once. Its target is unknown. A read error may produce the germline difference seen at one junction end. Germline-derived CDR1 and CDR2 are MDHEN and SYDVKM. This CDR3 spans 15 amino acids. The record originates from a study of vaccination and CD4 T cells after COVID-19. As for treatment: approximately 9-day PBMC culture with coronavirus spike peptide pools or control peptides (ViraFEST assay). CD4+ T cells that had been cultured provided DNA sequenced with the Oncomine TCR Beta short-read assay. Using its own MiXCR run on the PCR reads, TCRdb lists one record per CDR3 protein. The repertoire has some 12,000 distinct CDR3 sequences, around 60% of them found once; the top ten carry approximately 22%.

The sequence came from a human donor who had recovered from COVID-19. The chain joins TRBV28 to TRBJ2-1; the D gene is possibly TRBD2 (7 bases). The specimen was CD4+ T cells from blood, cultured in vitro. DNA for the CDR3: TGTGCCAGCGGTTTAATAGCCCGTGGCCGGGGGGCGCAGTTCTTC. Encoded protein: CASGLIARGRGAQFF.